This paragraph covers one TCR beta chain sequence. The data originate from a study of blood T cell repertoires in COVID-19. Study in general: Samples of COVID-19 (acute and convalescent) were obtained from the United States, Italy and Spain. Nucleic acid was either cDNA or gDNA, and it came from T cells, B-cell-depleted T cells, or PBMCs.

The assay was immunoSEQ multiplex PCR, and TCRdb's table has in-frame clones only and misses some. The data show over 35,000 clones, roughly 78% seen once. Sequencing used peripheral blood. The sequence was obtained from an older man with acute or convalescent COVID-19.

The CDR3 sequence is CASSSPSGYSYNEQFF. DNA for the CDR3: TGTGCCAGCAGCTCCCCTAGCGGATACTCCTACAATGAGCAGTTCTTC. The chain employs TRBV7-9 and TRBJ2-1; 7 positions agree with TRBD2. Germline V gene sequence: CDR1 SEHNR, CDR2 FQNEAQ (reference sequence). There are 16 residues in the CDR3. The junction had 6 bases not matched to a gene; V was cut back by 4 bases and J by 0 bases. Drawing the rest from reference TRBV7-9 and TRBJ2-1, the complete variable domain is DTGVSQNPRHKITKRGQNVTFRCDPISEHNRLYWYRQTLGQGPEFLTYFQNEAQLEKSRLLSDRFSAERPKGSFSTLEIQRTEQGDSAMYLCASSSPSGYSYNEQFFGPGTRLTVL.